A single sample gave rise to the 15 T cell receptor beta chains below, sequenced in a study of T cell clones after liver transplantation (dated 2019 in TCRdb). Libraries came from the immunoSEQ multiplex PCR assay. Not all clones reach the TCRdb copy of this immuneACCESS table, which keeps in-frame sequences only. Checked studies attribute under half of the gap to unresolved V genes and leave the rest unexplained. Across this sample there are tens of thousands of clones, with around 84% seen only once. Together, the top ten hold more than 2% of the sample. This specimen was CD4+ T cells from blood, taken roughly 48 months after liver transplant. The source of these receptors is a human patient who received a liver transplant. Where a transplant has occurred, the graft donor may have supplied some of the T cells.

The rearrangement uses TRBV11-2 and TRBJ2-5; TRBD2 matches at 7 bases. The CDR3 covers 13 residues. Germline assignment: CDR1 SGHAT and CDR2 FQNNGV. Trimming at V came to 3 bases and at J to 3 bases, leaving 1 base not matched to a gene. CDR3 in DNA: TGTGCCAGCAGCTTGGGGACTAAAGAGACCCAGTACTTC. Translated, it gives CASSLGTKETQYF.

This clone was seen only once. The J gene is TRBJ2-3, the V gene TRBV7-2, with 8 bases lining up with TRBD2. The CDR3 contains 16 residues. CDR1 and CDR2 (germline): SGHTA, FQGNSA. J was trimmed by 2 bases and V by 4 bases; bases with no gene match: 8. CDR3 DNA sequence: TGTGCCAGCAGCTCAATAATAGCGGGGCTCACAGATACGCAGTATTTT. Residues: CASSSIIAGLTDTQYF.

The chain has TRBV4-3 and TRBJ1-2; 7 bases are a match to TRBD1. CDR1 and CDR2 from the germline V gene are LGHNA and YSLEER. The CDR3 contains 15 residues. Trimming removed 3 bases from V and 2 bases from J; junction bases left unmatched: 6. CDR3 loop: CASSHMDRMNYGYTF. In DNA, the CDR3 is TGCGCCAGCAGCCATATGGACAGGATGAACTATGGCTACACCTTC.

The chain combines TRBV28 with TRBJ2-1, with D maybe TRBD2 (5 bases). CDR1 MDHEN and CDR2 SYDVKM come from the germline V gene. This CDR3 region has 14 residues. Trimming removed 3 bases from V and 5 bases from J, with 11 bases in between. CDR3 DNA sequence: TGTGCCAGCAGTTTTGGTCTTAGCGACAATGAGCAGTTCTTC. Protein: CASSFGLSDNEQFF.

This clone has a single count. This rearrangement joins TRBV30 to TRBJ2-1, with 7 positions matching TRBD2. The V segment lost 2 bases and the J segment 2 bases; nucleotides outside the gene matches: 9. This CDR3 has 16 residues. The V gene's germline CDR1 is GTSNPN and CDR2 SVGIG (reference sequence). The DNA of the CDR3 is TGTGCCTGGAGTAAGGGTCGGAGCGGGACCTACAATGAGCAGTTCTTC. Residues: CAWSKGRSGTYNEQFF. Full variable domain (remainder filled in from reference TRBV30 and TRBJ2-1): SQTIHQWPATLVQPVGSPLSLECTVEGTSNPNLYWYRQAAGRGLQLLFYSVGIGQISSEVPQNLSASRPQDRQFILSSKKLLLSDSGFYLCAWSKGRSGTYNEQFFGPGTRLTVL.

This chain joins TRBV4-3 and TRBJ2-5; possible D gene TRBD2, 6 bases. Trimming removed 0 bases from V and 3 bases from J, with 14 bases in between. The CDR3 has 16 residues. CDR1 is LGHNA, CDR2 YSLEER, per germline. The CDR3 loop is CASSQESLGGKETQYF. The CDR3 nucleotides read TGCGCCAGCAGCCAAGAATCCCTTGGAGGGAAAGAGACCCAGTACTTC.

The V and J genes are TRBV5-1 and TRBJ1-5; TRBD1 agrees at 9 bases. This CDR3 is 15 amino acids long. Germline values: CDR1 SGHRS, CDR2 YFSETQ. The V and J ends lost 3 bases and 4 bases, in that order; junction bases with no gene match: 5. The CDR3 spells CASSSDGQGNQPQHF. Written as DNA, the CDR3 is TGCGCCAGCAGCTCGGATGGACAGGGGAATCAGCCCCAGCATTTT.

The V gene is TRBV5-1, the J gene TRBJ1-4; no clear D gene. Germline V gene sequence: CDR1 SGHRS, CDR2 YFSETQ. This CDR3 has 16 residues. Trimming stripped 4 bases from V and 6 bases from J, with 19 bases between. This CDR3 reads CASSPGWKASDEKLFF. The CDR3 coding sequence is TGCGCCAGCAGCCCAGGTTGGAAGGCGTCGGATGAAAAACTGTTTTTT.

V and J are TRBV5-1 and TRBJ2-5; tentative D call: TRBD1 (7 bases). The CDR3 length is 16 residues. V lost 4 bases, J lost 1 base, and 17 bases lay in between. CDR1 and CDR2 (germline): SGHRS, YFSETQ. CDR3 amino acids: CASSPSGGMIQETQYF. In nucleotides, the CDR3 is TGCGCCAGCAGCCCTTCAGGGGGGATGATCCAAGAGACCCAGTACTTC.

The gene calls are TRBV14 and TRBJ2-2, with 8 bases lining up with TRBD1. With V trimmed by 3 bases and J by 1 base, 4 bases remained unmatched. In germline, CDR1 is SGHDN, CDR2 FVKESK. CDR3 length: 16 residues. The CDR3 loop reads CASSHSGTGNTGELFF. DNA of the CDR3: TGTGCCAGCAGCCATTCCGGGACAGGGAACACCGGGGAGCTGTTTTTT.

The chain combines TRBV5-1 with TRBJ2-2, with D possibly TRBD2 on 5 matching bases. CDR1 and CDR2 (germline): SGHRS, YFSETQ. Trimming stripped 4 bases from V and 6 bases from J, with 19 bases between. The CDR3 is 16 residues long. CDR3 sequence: CASSVLPGLLSGELFF. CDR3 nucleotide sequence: TGCGCCAGCAGCGTTCTTCCTGGACTCCTGTCCGGGGAGCTGTTTTTT.

DNA for the CDR3: TGTGCCAGCAGCGACGCGACAGGGTACGGGGCCAACGTCCTGACTTTC. Encoded protein: CASSDATGYGANVLTF. V and J are TRBV5-4 and TRBJ2-6; 7 bases agree with TRBD1. The V and J ends lost 4 bases and 4 bases, in that order; junction bases with no gene match: 8. The CDR3 spans 16 residues. Germline assignment: CDR1 SGHNT and CDR2 YYREEE (reference sequence). Based on the CDR3 plus reference TRBV5-4 and TRBJ2-6, the full variable domain is ETGVTQSPTHLIKTRGQQVTLRCSSQSGHNTVSWYQQALGQGPQFIFQYYREEENGRGNFPPRFSGLQFPNYSSELNVNALELDDSALYLCASSDATGYGANVLTFGAGSRLTVL.

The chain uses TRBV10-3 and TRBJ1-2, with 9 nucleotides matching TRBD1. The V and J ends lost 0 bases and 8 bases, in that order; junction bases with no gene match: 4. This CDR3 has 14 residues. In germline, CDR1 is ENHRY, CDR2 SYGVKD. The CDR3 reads CAISESNRGHGYTF. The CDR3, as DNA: TGTGCCATCAGTGAGTCAAACAGGGGGCACGGCTACACCTTC.

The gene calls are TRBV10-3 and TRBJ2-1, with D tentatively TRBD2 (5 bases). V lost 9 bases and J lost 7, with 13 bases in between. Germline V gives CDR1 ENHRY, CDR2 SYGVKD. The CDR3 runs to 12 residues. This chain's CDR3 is CAISTGKNEQFF. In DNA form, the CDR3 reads TGTGCCATATCGACCGGGAAAAATGAGCAGTTCTTC.

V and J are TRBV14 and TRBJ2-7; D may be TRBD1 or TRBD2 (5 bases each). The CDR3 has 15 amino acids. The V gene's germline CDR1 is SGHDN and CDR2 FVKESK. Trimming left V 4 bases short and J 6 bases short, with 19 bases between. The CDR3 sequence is CASSPVRDGLGEQYF. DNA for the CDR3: TGTGCCAGCAGCCCCGTGAGGGACGGGCTGGGCGAGCAGTACTTC.